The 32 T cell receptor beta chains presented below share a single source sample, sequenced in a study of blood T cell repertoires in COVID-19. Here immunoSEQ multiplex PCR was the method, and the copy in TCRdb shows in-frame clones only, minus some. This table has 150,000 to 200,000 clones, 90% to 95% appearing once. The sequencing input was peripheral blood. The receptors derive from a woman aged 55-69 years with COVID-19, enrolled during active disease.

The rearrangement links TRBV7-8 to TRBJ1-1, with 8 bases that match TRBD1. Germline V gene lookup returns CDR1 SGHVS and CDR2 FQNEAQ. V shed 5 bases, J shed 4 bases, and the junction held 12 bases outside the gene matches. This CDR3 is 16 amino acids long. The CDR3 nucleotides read TGTGCCAGCAGCCCGCGGACAGGGTCGACGAGCACTGAAGCTTTCTTT. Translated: CASSPRTGSTSTEAFF.

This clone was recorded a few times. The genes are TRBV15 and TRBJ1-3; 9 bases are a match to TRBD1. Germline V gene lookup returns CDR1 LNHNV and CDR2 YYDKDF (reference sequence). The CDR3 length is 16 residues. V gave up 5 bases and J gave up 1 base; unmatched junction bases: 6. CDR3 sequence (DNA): TGTGCCACCAGCGTGGACAGGGGAAGATCTGGAAACACCATATATTTT. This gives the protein CATSVDRGRSGNTIYF.

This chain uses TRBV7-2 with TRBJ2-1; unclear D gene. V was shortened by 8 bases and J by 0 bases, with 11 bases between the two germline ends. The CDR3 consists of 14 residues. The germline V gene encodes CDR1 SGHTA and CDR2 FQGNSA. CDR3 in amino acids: CASQFFNSYNEQFF. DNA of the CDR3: TGTGCCAGCCAATTTTTCAACTCCTACAATGAGCAGTTCTTC.

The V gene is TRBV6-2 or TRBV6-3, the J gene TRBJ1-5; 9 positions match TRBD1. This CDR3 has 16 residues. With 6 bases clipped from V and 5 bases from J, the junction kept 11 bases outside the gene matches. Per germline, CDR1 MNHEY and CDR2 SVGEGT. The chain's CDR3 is CASSHKTGTGYQPQHF. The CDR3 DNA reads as TGTGCCAGCAGCCATAAGACCGGGACAGGGTATCAGCCCCAGCATTTT.

CDR3 sequence: CASSHREQGQTGELFF. For the CDR3, the DNA is TGCGCCAGCAGCCATAGGGAACAGGGCCAAACCGGGGAGCTGTTTTTT. The chain recombines TRBV23-1 with TRBJ2-2, with D maybe TRBD1 (6 bases). TRBV23-1 is recorded as an ORF, its role being uncertain. Trimming left V 6 bases short and J 5 bases short, with 19 bases between. CDR3 length equals 16 residues.

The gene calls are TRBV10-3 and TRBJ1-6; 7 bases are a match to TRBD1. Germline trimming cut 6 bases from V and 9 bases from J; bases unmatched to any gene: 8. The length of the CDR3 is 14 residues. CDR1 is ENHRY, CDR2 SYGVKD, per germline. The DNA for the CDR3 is TGTGCCATCAGCCGACAGGGACAACCTTCACCCCTCCACTTT. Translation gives CAISRQGQPSPLHF.

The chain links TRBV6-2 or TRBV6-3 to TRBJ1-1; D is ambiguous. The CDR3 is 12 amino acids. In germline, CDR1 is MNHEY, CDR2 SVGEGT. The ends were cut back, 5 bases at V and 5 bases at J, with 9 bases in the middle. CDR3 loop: CASSAGRTEAFF. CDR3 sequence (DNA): TGTGCCAGCAGTGCCGGGAGGACTGAAGCTTTCTTT.

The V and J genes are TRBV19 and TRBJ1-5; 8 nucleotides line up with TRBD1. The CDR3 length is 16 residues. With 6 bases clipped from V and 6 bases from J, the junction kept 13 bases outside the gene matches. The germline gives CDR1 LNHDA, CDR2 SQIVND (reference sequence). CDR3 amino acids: CASSTGGGTGSQPQHF. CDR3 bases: TGTGCCAGTAGCACCGGGGGCGGGACAGGTTCTCAGCCCCAGCATTTT. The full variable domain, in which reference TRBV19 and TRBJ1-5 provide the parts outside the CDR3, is DGGITQSPKYLFRKEGQNVTLSCEQNLNHDAMYWYRQDPGQGLRLIYYSQIVNDFQKGDIAEGYSVSREKKESFPLTVTSAQKNPTAFYLCASSTGGGTGSQPQHFGDGTRLSIL.

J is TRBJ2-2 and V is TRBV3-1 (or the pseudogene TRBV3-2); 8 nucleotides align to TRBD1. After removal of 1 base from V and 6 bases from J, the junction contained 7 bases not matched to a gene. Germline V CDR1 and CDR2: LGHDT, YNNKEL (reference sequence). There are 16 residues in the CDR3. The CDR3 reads CASSQAQGALPGELFF. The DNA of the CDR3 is TGTGCCAGCAGCCAAGCCCAGGGGGCGCTTCCCGGGGAGCTGTTTTTT.

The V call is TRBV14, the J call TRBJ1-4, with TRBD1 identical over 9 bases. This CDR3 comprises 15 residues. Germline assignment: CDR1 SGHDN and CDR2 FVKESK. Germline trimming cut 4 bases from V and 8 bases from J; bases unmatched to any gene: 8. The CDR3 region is CASSPPGTGYEKLFF. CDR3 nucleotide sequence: TGTGCCAGCAGCCCCCCCGGGACAGGGTACGAAAAACTGTTTTTT.

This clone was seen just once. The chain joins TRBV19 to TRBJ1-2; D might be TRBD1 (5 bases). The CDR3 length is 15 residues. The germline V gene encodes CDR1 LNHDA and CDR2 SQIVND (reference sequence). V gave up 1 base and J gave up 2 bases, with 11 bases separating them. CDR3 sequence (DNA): TGTGCCAGTAGTATAGCGGGGGAGCGAAACTATGGCTACACCTTC. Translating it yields CASSIAGERNYGYTF.

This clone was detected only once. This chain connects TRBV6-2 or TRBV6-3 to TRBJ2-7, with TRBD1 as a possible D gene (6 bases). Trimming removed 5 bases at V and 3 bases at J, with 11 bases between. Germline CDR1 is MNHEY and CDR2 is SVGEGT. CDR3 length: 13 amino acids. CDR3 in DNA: TGTGCCAGCAGTACCGGACAGTTCTACGAGCAGTACTTC. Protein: CASSTGQFYEQYF.

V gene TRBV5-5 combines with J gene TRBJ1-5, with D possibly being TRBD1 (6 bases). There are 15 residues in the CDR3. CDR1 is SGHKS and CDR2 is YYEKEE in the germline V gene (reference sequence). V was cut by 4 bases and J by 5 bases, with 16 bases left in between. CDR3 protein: CASSLVGTLDQPQHF. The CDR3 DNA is TGTGCCAGCAGCCTGGTCGGGACACTGGATCAGCCCCAGCATTTT.

CDR3 bases: TGTGCCAGCAGCTTAGGGACAGCGATCTATGGCTACACCTTC. This translates into CASSLGTAIYGYTF. The V gene is TRBV13, the J gene TRBJ1-2; TRBD1 is a possible D gene (5 bases). V was trimmed by 0 bases and J by 4 bases, leaving 9 bases between them. The CDR3 has 14 amino acids. Germline CDR1 and CDR2: PRHDT and FYEKMQ (reference sequence).

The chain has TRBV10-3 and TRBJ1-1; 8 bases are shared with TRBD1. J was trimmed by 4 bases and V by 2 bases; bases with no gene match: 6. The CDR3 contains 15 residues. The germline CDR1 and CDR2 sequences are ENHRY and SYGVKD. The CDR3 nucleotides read TGTGCCATCAGTGAGAGGGACAGGTCCGGCACTGAAGCTTTCTTT. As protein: CAISERDRSGTEAFF.

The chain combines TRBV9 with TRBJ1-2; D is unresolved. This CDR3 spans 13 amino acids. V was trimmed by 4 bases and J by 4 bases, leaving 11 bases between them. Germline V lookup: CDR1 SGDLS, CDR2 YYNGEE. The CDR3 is CASSSGLLYGYTF. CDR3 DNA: TGTGCCAGCAGCTCCGGACTCCTCTATGGCTACACCTTC.

CDR3 protein: CASSPAGGGNEQFF. The DNA for the CDR3 is TGTGCCAGTAGCCCAGCGGGGGGGGGCAATGAGCAGTTCTTC. V gene TRBV19 combines with J gene TRBJ2-1, with 10 nucleotides matching TRBD2. CDR3 length equals 14 residues. CDR1 and CDR2 from the germline V gene are LNHDA and SQIVND (reference sequence). J was trimmed by 6 bases and V by 6 bases; bases with no gene match: 5.

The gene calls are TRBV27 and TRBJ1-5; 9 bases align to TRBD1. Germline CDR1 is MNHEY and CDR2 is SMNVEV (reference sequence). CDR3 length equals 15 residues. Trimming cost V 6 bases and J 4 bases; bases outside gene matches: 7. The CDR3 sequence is CASRILGQGNQPQHF. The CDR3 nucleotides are TGTGCCAGCAGGATACTGGGACAGGGTAATCAGCCCCAGCATTTT.

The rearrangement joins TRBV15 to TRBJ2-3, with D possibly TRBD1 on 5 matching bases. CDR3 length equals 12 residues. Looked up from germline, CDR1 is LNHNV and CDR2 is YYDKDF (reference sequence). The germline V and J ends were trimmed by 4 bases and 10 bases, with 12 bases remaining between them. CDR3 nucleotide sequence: TGTGCCACCAGCACCCGGCCAGGGCCGCAGTATTTT. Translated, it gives CATSTRPGPQYF. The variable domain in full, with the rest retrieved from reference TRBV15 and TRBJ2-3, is DAMVIQNPRYQVTQFGKPVTLSCSQTLNHNVMYWYQQKSSQAPKLLFHYYDKDFNNEADTPDNFQSRRPNTSFCFLDIRSPGLGDTAMYLCATSTRPGPQYFGPGTRLTVL.

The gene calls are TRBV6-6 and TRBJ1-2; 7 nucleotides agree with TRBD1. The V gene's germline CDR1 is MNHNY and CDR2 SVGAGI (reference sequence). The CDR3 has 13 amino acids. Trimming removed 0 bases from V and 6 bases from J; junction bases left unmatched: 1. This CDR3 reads CASSYSTGNGYTF. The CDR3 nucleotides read TGTGCCAGCAGTTACTCGACAGGGAATGGCTACACCTTC.

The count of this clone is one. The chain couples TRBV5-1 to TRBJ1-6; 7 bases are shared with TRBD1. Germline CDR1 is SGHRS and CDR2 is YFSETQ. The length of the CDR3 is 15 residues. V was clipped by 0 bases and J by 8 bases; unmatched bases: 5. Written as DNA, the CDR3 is TGCGCCAGCAGCTTGGCGGGGACAGACGATTCACCCCTCCACTTT. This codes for CASSLAGTDDSPLHF.

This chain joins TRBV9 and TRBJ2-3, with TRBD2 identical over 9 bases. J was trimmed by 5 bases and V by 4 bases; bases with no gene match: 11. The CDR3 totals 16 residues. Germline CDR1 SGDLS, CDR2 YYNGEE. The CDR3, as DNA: TGTGCCAGCAGCTCCGCGGGGGGGCCTCTAGGAGATACGCAGTATTTT. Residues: CASSSAGGPLGDTQYF.

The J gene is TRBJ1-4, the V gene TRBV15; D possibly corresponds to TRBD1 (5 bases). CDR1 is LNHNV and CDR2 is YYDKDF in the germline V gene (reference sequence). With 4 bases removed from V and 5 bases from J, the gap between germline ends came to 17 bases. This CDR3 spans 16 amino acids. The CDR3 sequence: CATSTSSGGTNEKLFF. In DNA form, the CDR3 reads TGTGCCACCAGCACCTCCTCGGGGGGTACGAATGAAAAACTGTTTTTT.

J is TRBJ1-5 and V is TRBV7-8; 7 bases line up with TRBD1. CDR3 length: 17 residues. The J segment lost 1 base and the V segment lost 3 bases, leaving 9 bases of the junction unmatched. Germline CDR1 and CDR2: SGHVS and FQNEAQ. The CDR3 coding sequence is TGTGCCAGCAGCTTCCTACCAAGGGGGCGAAGCAATCAGCCCCAGCATTTT. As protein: CASSFLPRGRSNQPQHF.

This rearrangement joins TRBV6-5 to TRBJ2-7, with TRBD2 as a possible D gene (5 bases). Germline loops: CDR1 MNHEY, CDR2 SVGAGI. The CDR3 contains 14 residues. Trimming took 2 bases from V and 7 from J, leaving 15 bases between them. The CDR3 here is CASSYLSQREEQYF. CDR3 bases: TGTGCCAGCAGTTACCTGAGTCAAAGGGAGGAGCAGTACTTC.

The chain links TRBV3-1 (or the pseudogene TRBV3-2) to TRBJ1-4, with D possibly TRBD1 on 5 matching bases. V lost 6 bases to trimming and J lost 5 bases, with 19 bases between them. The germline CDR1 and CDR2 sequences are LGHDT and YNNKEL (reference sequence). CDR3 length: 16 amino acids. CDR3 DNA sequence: TGTGCCAGCAGTCAAAACCGCGGGACGGGGAATGAAAAACTGTTTTTT. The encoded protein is CASSQNRGTGNEKLFF.

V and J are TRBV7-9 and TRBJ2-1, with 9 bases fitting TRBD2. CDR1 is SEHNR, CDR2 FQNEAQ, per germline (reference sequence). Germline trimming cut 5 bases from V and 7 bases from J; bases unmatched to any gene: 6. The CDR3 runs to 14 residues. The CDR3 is CASSPGLAWNEQFF. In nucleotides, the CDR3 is TGTGCCAGCAGCCCGGGACTAGCATGGAATGAGCAGTTCTTC.

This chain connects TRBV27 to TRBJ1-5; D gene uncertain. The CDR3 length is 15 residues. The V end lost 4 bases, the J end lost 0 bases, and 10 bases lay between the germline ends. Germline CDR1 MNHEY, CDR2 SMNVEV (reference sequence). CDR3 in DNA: TGTGCCAGCAGTTCTGGCAGATATAGCAATCAGCCCCAGCATTTT. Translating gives CASSSGRYSNQPQHF.

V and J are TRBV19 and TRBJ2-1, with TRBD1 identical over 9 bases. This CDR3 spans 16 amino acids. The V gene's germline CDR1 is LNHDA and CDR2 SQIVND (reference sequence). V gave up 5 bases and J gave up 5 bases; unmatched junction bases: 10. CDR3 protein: CASSPRGTGSHNEQFF. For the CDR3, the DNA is TGTGCCAGTAGTCCCCGAGGGACAGGGAGTCACAATGAGCAGTTCTTC.

The CDR3 DNA reads TGTGCCAGCAGTTACTCGAATGACAGGGGCACCGGGGAGCTGTTTTTT. Its translation: CASSYSNDRGTGELFF. The J gene is TRBJ2-2, the V gene TRBV6-2 or TRBV6-3; 8 positions agree with TRBD1. Germline CDR1 reads MNHEY; CDR2 reads SVGEGT. The CDR3 contains 16 residues. V was pared by 0 bases and J by 4 bases, with 4 bases of the junction left unmatched.

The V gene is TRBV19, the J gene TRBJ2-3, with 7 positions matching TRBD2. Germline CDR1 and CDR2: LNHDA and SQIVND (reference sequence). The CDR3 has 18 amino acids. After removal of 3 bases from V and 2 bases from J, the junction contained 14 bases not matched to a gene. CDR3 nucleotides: TGTGCCAGTAGTATCGAAATCGGGGAGGGACTTAACACAGATACGCAGTATTTT. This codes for CASSIEIGEGLNTDTQYF.

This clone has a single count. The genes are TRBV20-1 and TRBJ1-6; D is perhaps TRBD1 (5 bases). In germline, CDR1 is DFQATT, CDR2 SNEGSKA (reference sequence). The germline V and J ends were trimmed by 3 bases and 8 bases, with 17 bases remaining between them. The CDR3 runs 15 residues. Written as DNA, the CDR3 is TGCAGTGCTAGTGCAGGGAACCGTTACGATTCACCCCTCCACTTT. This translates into CSASAGNRYDSPLHF.